This TCR beta chain was recorded in a study of post-analysis software for immune sequencing data. Regarding the study as a whole: Patients carried a handful of TRBV segments more frequently than controls did, and TRBV5-6, TRBV5-1 and TRBV20-1 were among them. For normalized Chao1 diversity, multiple sclerosis patients scored significantly lower than controls did.

TCR beta libraries were prepared from cDNA with unique molecular identifiers. TCRdb reprocessed the PCR reads with MiXCR, giving one entry per CDR3 protein. The sample carries some 690,000 distinct CDR3 sequences, approximately 30% recorded once. Germline CDR1 and CDR2: SGHTA and FQGNSA. The CDR3 sequence is 13 residues long. The germline V and J ends were trimmed by 1 base and 6 bases, with 7 bases remaining between them. A remark on this clonotype: Its antigen is unidentified.

The TCR comes from a girl aged 10 to 17 with multiple sclerosis. Sequencing was performed on blood. This chain uses TRBV7-2 with TRBJ1-5, with D unclear. In DNA, the CDR3 is TGTGCCAGCAGCTTAGGCGAAGCTCAGCCCCAGCATTTT. Its protein is CASSLGEAQPQHF.